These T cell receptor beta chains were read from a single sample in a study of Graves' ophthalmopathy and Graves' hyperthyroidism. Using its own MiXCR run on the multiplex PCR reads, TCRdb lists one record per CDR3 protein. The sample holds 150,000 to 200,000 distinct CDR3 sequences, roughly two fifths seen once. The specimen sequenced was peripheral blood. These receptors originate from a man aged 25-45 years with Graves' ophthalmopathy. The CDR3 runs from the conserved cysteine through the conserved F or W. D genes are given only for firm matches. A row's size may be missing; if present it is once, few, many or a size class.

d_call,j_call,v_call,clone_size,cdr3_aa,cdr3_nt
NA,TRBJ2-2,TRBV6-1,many,CASGGAGELFF,TGTGCCAGCGGAGGGGCCGGGGAGCTGTTTTTT
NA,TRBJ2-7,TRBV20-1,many,CSADFWGGTYEQYF,TGCAGTGCTGACTTTTGGGGCGGCACCTACGAGCAGTACTTC
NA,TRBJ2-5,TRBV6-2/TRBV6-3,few,CASSYVRREETQYF,TGTGCCAGCAGTTACGTGAGGCGGGAAGAGACCCAGTACTTC
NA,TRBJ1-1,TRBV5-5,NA,CASSLFAYTEAFF,TGTGCCAGCAGCTTGTTTGCCTACACTGAAGCTTTCTTT
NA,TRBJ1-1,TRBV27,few,CASSLSRQLEAFF,TGTGCCAGCAGTTTATCCCGACAGCTTGAAGCTTTCTTT
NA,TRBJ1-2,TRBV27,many,CASKSGGTGYTF,TGTGCCAGCAAATCGGGGGGTACTGGCTACACCTTC
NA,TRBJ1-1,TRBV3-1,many,CASSRSPNTEAFF,TGTGCCAGCAGCCGGTCCCCGAACACTGAAGCTTTCTTT
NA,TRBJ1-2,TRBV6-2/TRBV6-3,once,CATRDGVGYTF,TGTGCCACCAGGGATGGAGTTGGCTACACCTTC
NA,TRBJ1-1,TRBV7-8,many,CASSLAFTEAFF,TGTGCCAGCAGCTTAGCCTTCACTGAAGCTTTCTTT
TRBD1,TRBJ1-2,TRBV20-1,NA,CSADGTVWQSGYTF,TGCAGTGCTGATGGGACAGTGTGGCAATCTGGCTACACCTTC
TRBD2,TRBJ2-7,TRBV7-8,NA,CASSLSGNEQYF,TGTGCCAGCAGCCTTAGCGGGAACGAGCAGTACTTC